What follows are 28 T cell receptor beta chains derived from one specimen sequenced in a study of beta chain features in type 1 diabetes. No antigen is known for these receptors. Study-level results: Among patients with Type 1 diabetes, TCRB CDR3s were moderately but significantly shorter in every one of the four CD4+ subsets.

cDNA synthesis used the whole RNA isolate, giving expressed TCRB sequences. Generated by immunoSEQ multiplex PCR, the TCRdb table keeps only in-frame clones and is missing some. The table records more than 300,000 clones, over 9% of them present only once. Sequenced input: central memory CD4+ T cells from blood. The receptors come from a young man with type 1 diabetes.

A few counts support this clone. The chain couples TRBV5-4 to TRBJ1-2; TRBD1 might be the D (5 bases). The CDR3 runs 13 residues. The V end lost 4 bases, the J end lost 7 bases, and 14 bases lay between the germline ends. Germline CDR1 is SGHNT and CDR2 is YYREEE (reference sequence). The CDR3 is CASSMGGALGYTF. CDR3 DNA sequence: TGTGCCAGCAGCATGGGAGGGGCGCTTGGCTACACCTTC.

V gene TRBV14 combines with J gene TRBJ2-1, with TRBD1 matching 8 bases. The CDR3 length is 16 residues. Germline CDR1 SGHDN, CDR2 FVKESK. The V segment lost 4 bases and the J segment 5 bases; nucleotides outside the gene matches: 10. CDR3 coding DNA: TGTGCCAGCAGCCCAATTTTCGGGACAGGTAACAATGAGCAGTTCTTC. It encodes CASSPIFGTGNNEQFF.

This sequence joins TRBV9 and TRBJ1-3; TRBD1 might be the D (5 bases). Trimming left V 2 bases short and J 0 bases short, with 9 bases between. Germline CDR1 reads SGDLS; CDR2 reads YYNGEE. The CDR3 runs to 15 residues. CDR3 region: CASSVQGSSGNTIYF. CDR3 coding DNA: TGTGCCAGCAGCGTCCAGGGCTCCTCTGGAAACACCATATATTTT.

The chain joins TRBV10-3 to TRBJ2-2, with 12 positions matching TRBD2. The V gene's germline CDR1 is ENHRY and CDR2 SYGVKD. This CDR3 is built from 18 residues. Unmatched junction bases numbered 16, after V lost 10 bases and J lost 4 bases. DNA for the CDR3: TGTGCCACCCCTAAGGGACTAGCGGGTACTCTAGCCACCGGGGAGCTGTTTTTT. Its protein is CATPKGLAGTLATGELFF.

The chain has TRBV18 and TRBJ2-3; tentatively, D is TRBD2 (5 bases). V was trimmed by 4 bases and J by 0 bases, leaving 20 bases between them. The V gene's germline CDR1 is KGHSH and CDR2 LQKENI. The length of the CDR3 is 18 residues. DNA for the CDR3: TGTGCCAGCTCACTCGGAGTCCCATCAACTAGTAGCACAGATACGCAGTATTTT. Its translation is CASSLGVPSTSSTDTQYF.

The chain carries TRBV6-5 and TRBJ2-5; 8 bases are shared with TRBD1. The germline CDR1 and CDR2 sequences are MNHEY and SVGAGI. The CDR3 extends over 16 amino acids. V shed 0 bases and J 5 bases; nucleotides not matched to a gene: 8. The CDR3 reads CASSYSQGQAGETQYF. The CDR3 nucleotides are TGTGCCAGCAGTTACTCACAGGGACAGGCTGGGGAGACCCAGTACTTC.

A remark on this clone: With a much larger clone just one base away, this may be a read error. V is TRBV7-2 and J is TRBJ2-4; D may correspond to TRBD1 or TRBD2 (5 bases each). This CDR3 is built from 13 residues. Between the trimmed V and J ends, which lost 5 bases and 12 bases, there was a span of 17 bases. Germline values: CDR1 SGHTA, CDR2 FQGNSA. This chain's CDR3 is CASSLTEGYTQYF. CDR3 bases: TGTGCCAGCAGCCTAACCGAGGGGTACACTCAGTACTTC.

The chain is built from TRBV5-6 and TRBJ1-2, with D unresolved. The CDR3 has 12 residues. The V end was cut by 4 bases, the J end by 6 bases, with 10 bases between. CDR1 and CDR2 from the germline V gene are SGHDT and YYEEEE. Here the CDR3 reads CASSPSLDGYTF. The CDR3 DNA sequence: TGTGCCAGCAGCCCCTCCTTAGATGGCTACACCTTC. Full variable domain (rest looked up from reference TRBV5-6 and TRBJ1-2): DAGVTQSPTHLIKTRGQQVTLRCSPKSGHDTVSWYQQALGQGPQFIFQYYEEEERQRGNFPDRFSGHQFPNYSSELNVNALLLGDSALYLCASSPSLDGYTFGSGTRLTVV.

This clone was detected a few times. Other nucleotide sequences from this sample produce the same CDR3. This rearrangement joins TRBV6-4 to TRBJ2-7, with a possible D match to TRBD1 (5 bases). This CDR3 has 14 residues. V lost 6 bases to trimming and J lost 0 bases, with 12 bases between them. Per germline, CDR1 MRHNA and CDR2 SNTAGT. The CDR3 reads CASRPDRTSYEQYF. The CDR3 nucleotides read TGTGCCAGCAGGCCCGACAGAACCTCCTACGAGCAGTACTTC.

This clone was detected a few times. The chain is built from TRBV19 and TRBJ2-7; either TRBD1 or TRBD2 may fit D (5 bases each). CDR1 and CDR2 (germline): LNHDA, SQIVND (reference sequence). The CDR3 has 13 amino acids. V lost 8 bases and J lost 4, with 15 bases in between. The CDR3, as DNA: TGTGCCAGTTCGTGGGACCTGAAGTACGAGCAGTACTTC. Translation gives CASSWDLKYEQYF.

This chain links TRBV7-7 with TRBJ2-1; 8 bases line up with TRBD2. The CDR3 contains 15 residues. Germline CDR1 and CDR2: SSHAT and FNYEAQ (reference sequence). V shed 5 bases, J shed 0 bases, and the junction held 3 bases outside the gene matches. The CDR3 DNA sequence: TGTGCCAGCAGCATTAGCGGGGCCTCCTACAATGAGCAGTTCTTC. This translates into CASSISGASYNEQFF.

This clone was seen only a few times. The V call is TRBV27, the J call TRBJ2-2; possibly TRBD2 for D (5 bases). In germline, CDR1 is MNHEY, CDR2 SMNVEV (reference sequence). V was trimmed by 7 bases and J by 5 bases, leaving 11 bases between them. The CDR3 is 13 residues long. Written as DNA, the CDR3 is TGTGCCAGCACCTATCGGGATACCGGGGAGCTGTTTTTT. It encodes CASTYRDTGELFF.

This clone was recorded many times. The CDR3 region has the DNA TGTGCCAGCTCCCGTAGACAGGAGGACAATGAGCAGTTCTTC. Amino acid sequence: CASSRRQEDNEQFF. The V gene is TRBV18, the J gene TRBJ2-1; possible D gene TRBD1, 6 bases. Per the germline V gene, CDR1 is KGHSH and CDR2 is LQKENI. V was shortened by 6 bases and J by 5 bases, with 14 bases between the two germline ends. This CDR3 contains 14 residues.

A few counts support this clone. V is TRBV6-6 and J is TRBJ1-1; D remains unclear. The CDR3 sequence is 13 residues long. Germline assignment: CDR1 MNHNY and CDR2 SVGAGI (reference sequence). Trimming pared 2 bases from V and 4 bases from J, leaving 8 bases between. CDR3 bases: TGTGCCAGCAGTTACCAACGTGGCACTGAAGCTTTCTTT. This gives the protein CASSYQRGTEAFF.

The chain recombines TRBV5-1 with TRBJ2-7; 8 nucleotides line up with TRBD2. The germline gives CDR1 SGHRS, CDR2 YFSETQ. V lost 0 bases to trimming and J lost 7 bases; unmatched junction nucleotides: 6. CDR3 size: 14 residues. This CDR3 reads CASSLERTSLEQYF. CDR3 bases: TGCGCCAGCAGCTTGGAGAGGACTAGCCTAGAGCAGTACTTC.

This chain links TRBV5-6 with TRBJ2-1; D is perhaps TRBD1 or TRBD2 (5 bases each). In germline, CDR1 is SGHDT, CDR2 YYEEEE. V was clipped by 4 bases and J by 0 bases, with 14 bases between them. This CDR3 comprises 16 residues. CDR3 nucleotides: TGTGCCAGCAGCGTCCGGGGCCTCAGCTCCTACAATGAGCAGTTCTTC. Translation gives CASSVRGLSSYNEQFF.

The rearrangement links TRBV2 to TRBJ2-5; 10 positions match TRBD1. V was clipped by 4 bases and J by 5 bases; unmatched bases: 4. CDR3 length: 14 residues. Germline V CDR1 and CDR2: SNHLY, FYNNEI. The CDR3 sequence: CASSGQGAGETQYF. CDR3 DNA: TGTGCCAGCAGTGGACAGGGGGCAGGGGAGACCCAGTACTTC. The variable domain in full, with the rest retrieved from reference TRBV2 and TRBJ2-5, is EPEVTQTPSHQVTQMGQEVILRCVPISNHLYFYWYRQILGQKVEFLVSFYNNEISEKSEIFDDQFSVERPDGSNFTLKIRSTKLEDSAMYFCASSGQGAGETQYFGPGTRLLVL.

This chain connects TRBV5-1 to TRBJ1-1, with 8 bases matching TRBD1. CDR3 size: 15 residues. Germline V lookup: CDR1 SGHRS, CDR2 YFSETQ. Trimming took 3 bases from V and 0 from J; bases not matched to a gene: 4. CDR3 DNA: TGCGCCAGCAGCTCCGGACAGGGTGTGAACACTGAAGCTTTCTTT. It yields the protein CASSSGQGVNTEAFF.

This clone was seen only a few times. This chain connects TRBV2 to TRBJ1-3, with TRBD1 matching 10 bases. Germline loops: CDR1 SNHLY, CDR2 FYNNEI. This CDR3 comprises 14 residues. With 8 bases clipped from V and 6 bases from J, the junction kept 7 bases outside the gene matches. CDR3 nucleotides: TGTGCCAGCGGTTGGACAGGGGGTGCAAACACCATATATTTT. This translates into CASGWTGGANTIYF.

This clone was detected only a few times. The chain uses TRBV5-1 and TRBJ2-5; the D gene is possibly TRBD2 (6 bases). Germline V CDR1 and CDR2: SGHRS, YFSETQ. This CDR3 is 16 amino acids long. Trimming removed 3 bases from V and 4 bases from J, with 19 bases in between. CDR3 sequence: CASSYGVGGRIETQYF. The DNA of the CDR3 is TGCGCCAGCAGCTACGGAGTCGGGGGAAGGATAGAGACCCAGTACTTC.

This clone was detected only a few times. V usage is TRBV5-1 and J usage is TRBJ1-4; 10 bases align to TRBD1. CDR1 is SGHRS, CDR2 YFSETQ, per germline. The trim removed 4 bases at V and 7 bases at J, leaving 13 bases unmatched. The CDR3 spans 17 residues. For the CDR3, the DNA is TGCGCCAGCAGCGCCCTGGGACAGGGGATCTTTCGTGAAAAACTGTTTTTT. Translating it yields CASSALGQGIFREKLFF.

This clone was recorded at least ten times. The V and J genes are TRBV7-8 and TRBJ2-5; 7 nucleotides agree with TRBD1. V lost 7 bases and J lost 6; bases outside the gene matches: 14. Germline values: CDR1 SGHVS, CDR2 FQNEAQ. This CDR3 comprises 15 residues. CDR3 in DNA: TGTGCCAGCACCAAGACAGGGTCCGAAGTGAAGACCCAGTACTTC. It yields the protein CASTKTGSEVKTQYF. Filled out from reference TRBV7-8 and TRBJ2-5, the complete variable domain reads GAGVSQSPRYKVAKRGQDVALRCDPISGHVSLFWYQQALGQGPEFLTYFQNEAQLDKSGLPSDRFFAERPEGSVSTLKIQRTQQEDSAVYLCASTKTGSEVKTQYFGPGTRLLVL.

The chain uses TRBV6-1 and TRBJ1-1; D gene unclear. The CDR3 length is 14 residues. Germline loops: CDR1 MNHNS, CDR2 SASEGT. Trimming pared 4 bases from V and 4 bases from J, leaving 13 bases between. This CDR3 reads CASSGEAQATEAFF. As DNA, the CDR3 is TGTGCCAGCAGTGGGGAGGCCCAGGCCACTGAAGCTTTCTTT.

This clone was seen repeatedly, ten times or more. The chain combines TRBV19 with TRBJ2-4; tentative D call: TRBD2 (6 bases). Germline lookup yields CDR1 LNHDA and CDR2 SQIVND (reference sequence). This CDR3 contains 13 residues. V was pared by 10 bases and J by 9 bases, with 19 bases between. The CDR3 bases are TGTGCCACCCAAGGGCGTTACGGGAGCATTCAGTACTTC. Its protein is CATQGRYGSIQYF.

CDR3: CASSTRTLSSYNEQFF. DNA of the CDR3: TGTGCCAGCAGCACCCGGACTCTGAGCTCCTACAATGAGCAGTTCTTC. The gene calls are TRBV5-5 and TRBJ2-1; possibly TRBD2 for D (5 bases). Germline V gene sequence: CDR1 SGHKS, CDR2 YYEKEE (reference sequence). V shed 4 bases and J shed 0 bases, with 14 bases lying between them. This CDR3 is built from 16 residues.

This clone was detected only a few times. This rearrangement joins TRBV6-6 to TRBJ1-1, with 8 bases fitting TRBD1. V was clipped by 6 bases and J by 2 bases; unmatched bases: 5. CDR1 is MNHNY, CDR2 SVGAGI, per germline (reference sequence). The CDR3 runs to 14 residues. This CDR3 reads CASRKGQANTEAFF. CDR3 DNA: TGTGCCAGCAGGAAGGGACAGGCAAACACTGAAGCTTTCTTT.

This clone has just a few counts. The rearrangement joins TRBV4-1 to TRBJ2-4; TRBD1 is a possible D gene (6 bases). V was trimmed by 3 bases and J by 13 bases, leaving 19 bases between them. The germline gives CDR1 MGHRA, CDR2 YSYEKL. The CDR3 length is 14 residues. This chain's CDR3 is CASSQTGTPIKQYF. In nucleotides, the CDR3 is TGCGCCAGCAGCCAGACCGGGACACCAATTAAACAGTACTTC.

This rearrangement joins TRBV2 to TRBJ1-3; maybe TRBD1 (6 bases). The CDR3 has 14 residues. From germline, CDR1 is SNHLY and CDR2 FYNNEI. Trimming took off 6 bases at V and 2 bases at J, with 11 bases between the two ends. The DNA of the CDR3 is TGTGCCAGCAGGAACCGGGACACTGGAAACACCATATATTTT. It specifies CASRNRDTGNTIYF.